This T cell receptor beta chain was documented in a study of cytomegalovirus exposure and HLA in healthy donors. General study findings and limits: Among TCR sequences, most were rare, though some public TCRs appeared in many donors. The investigators catalogued some 150 TCR beta chains as cytomegalovirus-associated. Confirmation was obtained in vitro that three CMV-associated chains are specific for CMV antigens.

Looked up from germline, CDR1 is SGDLS and CDR2 is YYNGEE. Trimming shortened V by 2 bases and J by 6 bases, and 14 bases separated the two germline ends. There are 14 residues in the CDR3. This clone has just a few counts. Antigen unknown. TCRdb keeps only in-frame clones here, not all; method: immunoSEQ multiplex PCR. Here the sample spans under 200,000 clones, roughly nine tenths being singletons. The TCR sequence derives from a woman aged 25-40 years in good health and CMV-seronegative. The sequenced sample was PBMCs. The chain combines TRBV9 with TRBJ1-2; D not certain. CDR3 protein: CASSVNPERDGYTF. Here the CDR3 DNA reads TGTGCCAGCAGCGTCAATCCGGAGAGGGATGGCTACACCTTC.